This T cell receptor (beta chain) emerged from a study of CXCR3-negative and CXCR3-positive naive CD8 T cells. Whole-study findings and limits: Both naive subsets had comparably high diversity; memory CD8+ cells much lower. Similar levels of surface CD5 were seen between naive subsets; TCR strength was inferred from TRB CDR3 properties. Comparison of naive cells showed more hydrophobic TRB CDR3s in CXCR3-positive than in CXCR3-negative naive cells.

The V gene's germline CDR1 is MGHRA and CDR2 YSYEKL. The CDR3 contains 16 residues. A remark on this clonotype: The antigen remains undetermined.

The method, 5' RACE with UMI labels, was used to prepare the TRB cDNA libraries. TCRdb reanalyzed the 5' RACE reads and collapses them to one entry per CDR3 protein, without DNA. The listing records approximately 120,000 distinct CDR3 sequences. Triplicate sorts, approximately 300,000 cells apiece, were made for each CD8+ T cell subset. This TCR derives from a human donor in good health. Some clones in this sample may be carry-over from other donors' samples. The V and J genes are TRBV4-1 and TRBJ2-7; lacking DNA, the TRBD2 call made by TCRdb goes unchecked. The source material was naive CXCR3+ CD8+ T cells from blood. Subset denoted: CD45RO-CCR7+CD27+CD95- naive CD8+ T cells expressing CXCR3 (TNR3+). CDR3 in amino acids: CASSQDPGGPPYEQYF.